The 30 T cell receptor beta chains given below trace back to one sample, sequenced in a study of Tregs in tolerant kidney transplant recipients. The data were produced by immunoSEQ multiplex PCR, yet TCRdb's version contains in-frame clones alone and is incomplete. The specimen's table records around 32,000 clones. The nonmyeloablative bone marrow transplants came from related graft donors, with transient mixed chimerism. Sequencing was performed on CD4+ T cells from blood (PBMCs), taken 24 months after the transplant. These receptors were collected from a human patient who received a combined kidney and bone marrow transplant. The graft donor may account for some of the T cells.

On this clone itself: Sequencing ends 3 residues short of the CDR3 end; the germline J gene provides the rest. The V call is TRBV12-3 or TRBV12-4, the J call TRBJ2-3; D is unresolved. V was clipped by 3 bases and J by 4 bases, with 2 bases between them. The CDR3 has 11 residues. CDR3 DNA, as far as it was read: TGTGCCAGCAGTTTCTCAGATACG. It translates to CASSFSDT. The CDR3 as a whole reads CASSFSDTQYF.

In the case of this clone: The read falls 3 residues short of the CDR3 end, and the missing part is taken from the germline J gene. The genes are TRBV5-1 and TRBJ2-6; D call uncertain. Per germline, CDR1 SGHRS and CDR2 YFSETQ. Trimming removed 2 bases at V and 1 base at J, with 4 bases between. There are 14 residues in the CDR3. The DNA read from the CDR3 is TGCGCCAGCAGCTTAGGGTCTGGGGCCAACGTC. Its protein is CASSLGSGANV. The full-length CDR3 reads as CASSLGSGANVLTF.

Details on this clone: Sequencing ends 3 residues short of the CDR3 end; the germline J gene provides the rest. The chain links TRBV2 to TRBJ1-5; no clear D gene. V was cut by 6 bases and J by 5 bases, with 8 bases left in between. The CDR3 covers 12 residues. Germline V gene sequence: CDR1 SNHLY, CDR2 FYNNEI. CDR3 bases read: TGTGCCAGCAGAGCAACGGATCAGCCC. Amino acids: CASRATDQP. The CDR3, in full, reads CASRATDQPQHF.

CDR3 bases read: TGCAGTGCTCGCAGGCCTAGCGGGATCGACGAG. Translation: CSARRPSGIDE. From start to end, the CDR3 is CSARRPSGIDEQYF. V and J are TRBV20-1 and TRBJ2-7, with 9 bases aligning to TRBD2. The CDR3 extends 3 residues past the end of the read, so its final part is completed from the germline J gene. Germline-derived CDR1 and CDR2 are DFQATT and SNEGSKA (reference sequence). CDR3 length equals 14 residues. Unmatched junction bases numbered 10, after V lost 5 bases and J lost 5 bases.

With regard to this clone: The CDR3 end is not reached by the read, which stops 3 residues before it; the germline J gene fills it in. The rearrangement joins TRBV5-1 to TRBJ2-2; no clear D. Trimming pared 0 bases from V and 5 bases from J, leaving 14 bases between. The length of the CDR3 is 16 residues. Germline CDR1 is SGHRS and CDR2 is YFSETQ. CDR3 in amino acids: CASSLENPGSTGELFF. The sequenced CDR3 bases are TGCGCCAGCAGCTTGGAAAACCCGGGTAGTACCGGGGAG.

Points on this clone: The read falls 3 residues short of the CDR3 end, and the missing part is taken from the germline J gene. This sequence joins TRBV20-1 and TRBJ1-1, with TRBD1 matching over 9 bases. Germline assignment: CDR1 DFQATT and CDR2 SNEGSKA (reference sequence). This CDR3 contains 11 residues. The CDR3 sequence is CSARGTGEAFF. The CDR3 bases that were read are TGCAGTGCTAGGGGGACAGGGGAA.

A word on this clone: Read sequence stops 3 residues before the CDR3 end, and the germline J gene provides the missing end. The chain is built from TRBV6-2 or TRBV6-3 and TRBJ2-1; 10 positions match TRBD2. The CDR3 length is 14 residues. Germline trimming cut 6 bases from V and 8 bases from J; bases unmatched to any gene: 7. Per germline, CDR1 MNHEY and CDR2 SVGEGT. CDR3 bases read: TGTGCCAGCAGAACGGGACTAGCGACCCATGAG. Its translation is CASRTGLATHE. The full CDR3 protein is CASRTGLATHEQFF.

As concerns this clone: The read ends 3 residues shy of where the CDR3 ends; the end is completed using the germline J gene. The rearrangement joins TRBV12-3 or TRBV12-4 to TRBJ2-1; 7 bases line up with TRBD1. This CDR3 comprises 15 residues. J lost 6 bases, V lost 8 bases, and 13 bases had no gene match. The CDR3 spells CASSPVTRDSNEQFF. The sequenced CDR3 bases are TGTGCCAGCTCCCCGGTTACCCGGGACAGCAATGAG.

Note on this clone: Read sequence stops 3 residues before the CDR3 end, and the germline J gene provides the missing end. V usage is TRBV5-4 and J usage is TRBJ1-2, with 7 bases lining up with TRBD1. Per germline, CDR1 SGHNT and CDR2 YYREEE (reference sequence). J was trimmed by 4 bases and V by 0 bases; bases with no gene match: 6. The CDR3 totals 15 residues. The DNA read from the CDR3 is TGTGCCAGCAGCTTGGCCCTCACAGGGGTCTATGGC. Protein product: CASSLALTGVYG. The whole CDR3 sequence reads CASSLALTGVYGYTF. Looking up the rest from reference TRBV5-4 and TRBJ1-2 gives the full variable domain: ETGVTQSPTHLIKTRGQQVTLRCSSQSGHNTVSWYQQALGQGPQFIFQYYREEENGRGNFPPRFSGLQFPNYSSELNVNALELDDSALYLCASSLALTGVYGYTFGSGTRLTVV.

Remarks on this clone: The read stops 3 residues short of the end of the CDR3; the missing end is completed from the germline J gene. The chain carries TRBV6-2 or TRBV6-3 and TRBJ2-7; 14 nucleotides line up with TRBD2. This CDR3 has 16 amino acids. The V gene end was trimmed by 5 bases and the J gene end by 1 base; junction bases not matched to a gene: 4. Germline V CDR1 and CDR2: MNHEY, SVGEGT. CDR3 protein: CASSPRLAGGSYEQYF. The sequenced part of the CDR3 DNA is TGTGCCAGCAGTCCCCGACTAGCGGGAGGGTCCTACGAG.

In regard to this clone: The observed sequence ends 3 residues before the CDR3 terminus, with the missing tail filled in from the germline J gene. This chain joins TRBV2 and TRBJ2-7; D call uncertain. The germline CDR1 and CDR2 sequences are SNHLY and FYNNEI. The V and J ends lost 4 bases and 3 bases respectively, with 7 bases between them. The CDR3 has 12 residues. The part of the CDR3 DNA that was read is TGTGCCAGCAGTGGCGAACGCTACGAG. It translates to CASSGERYE. The whole CDR3 sequence reads CASSGERYEQYF.

Details on this clone: Read data end 3 residues before the CDR3 end; the end is taken from the germline J gene. The V call is TRBV14, the J call TRBJ2-5; no firm D call. Germline loops: CDR1 SGHDN, CDR2 FVKESK. Between the trimmed V and J ends, which lost 4 bases and 2 bases, there was a span of 5 bases. The CDR3 runs to 12 residues. CDR3 DNA, as far as it was read: TGTGCCAGCAGCCTCAATCAAGAGACC. This translates into CASSLNQET. The whole CDR3 protein is CASSLNQETQYF.

Comments on this clone: The observed sequence ends 3 residues before the CDR3 terminus, with the missing tail filled in from the germline J gene. The chain has TRBV10-1 and TRBJ1-1, with 7 bases matching TRBD1. The V segment lost 7 bases and the J segment 2 bases; nucleotides outside the gene matches: 7. The length of the CDR3 is 14 residues. Germline V gene sequence: CDR1 WNHNN, CDR2 SYGVQD (reference sequence). The DNA read from the CDR3 is TGCGCCAGCATCAAGGGACAGACTAACACTGAA. Translated, it gives CASIKGQTNTE. The CDR3 in its entirety is CASIKGQTNTEAFF.

As concerns this clone: The read falls 3 residues short of the CDR3 end, and the missing part is taken from the germline J gene. This sequence joins TRBV20-1 and TRBJ1-5; 9 bases align to TRBD1. Trimming cost V 2 bases and J 2 bases; bases outside gene matches: 1. The germline CDR1 and CDR2 sequences are DFQATT and SNEGSKA (reference sequence). This CDR3 region has 14 residues. The CDR3 DNA, read in part, is TGCAGTGCTAGACGGACAGGGGGCAATCAGCCC. Translated, it gives CSARRTGGNQP. The entire CDR3 reads CSARRTGGNQPQHF.

Turning to this clone: The read ends 3 residues shy of where the CDR3 ends; the end is completed using the germline J gene. J is TRBJ1-3 and V is TRBV5-1; tentatively, D is TRBD1 (5 bases). Germline CDR1 SGHRS, CDR2 YFSETQ. V dropped 2 bases and J dropped 3 bases, with 9 bases sitting between them. This CDR3 has 14 residues. CDR3 sequence reads: CASSFDSDGNTIYF. The CDR3 DNA, read in part, is TGCGCCAGCAGCTTCGACAGCGATGGAAACACC.

As concerns this clone: The sequenced fragment ends 3 residues before the CDR3 boundary, so the rest is inferred from the germline J gene. The chain joins TRBV20-1 to TRBJ2-7, with 9 bases identical to TRBD2. The CDR3 has 16 residues. After removal of 0 bases from V and 2 bases from J, the junction contained 8 bases not matched to a gene. CDR1 and CDR2 (germline): DFQATT, SNEGSKA (reference sequence). The CDR3 is CSARDRLREGPYEQYF. CDR3 DNA (partial): TGCAGTGCTAGAGATCGCTTGCGGGAGGGCCCCTACGAG.

In regard to this clone: Read sequence stops 3 residues before the CDR3 end, and the germline J gene provides the missing end. The chain links TRBV7-2 to TRBJ1-2, with unresolved D. The CDR3 totals 12 residues. Germline lookup yields CDR1 SGHTA and CDR2 FQGNSA. V gave up 2 bases and J gave up 4 bases, with 5 bases separating them. The DNA read from the CDR3 is TGTGCCAGCAGCTTAACAGTCTATGGC. This encodes CASSLTVYG. The entire CDR3 reads CASSLTVYGYTF.

Turning to this clone: The read halts 3 residues ahead of the CDR3 end, with the missing end drawn from the germline J gene. The chain carries TRBV5-1 and TRBJ2-7, with D perhaps TRBD1 (6 bases). There are 13 residues in the CDR3. CDR1 is SGHRS, CDR2 YFSETQ, per germline. The germline V and J ends were trimmed by 5 bases and 1 base, with 10 bases remaining between them. The sequenced part of the CDR3 DNA is TGCGCCAGCAGATCCGGACAGTCCTACGAG. This codes for CASRSGQSYE. The whole CDR3 sequence is CASRSGQSYEQYF.

As regards this clone: The read falls 3 residues short of the CDR3 end, and the missing part is taken from the germline J gene. The chain has TRBV10-3 and TRBJ2-7; 9 nucleotides match TRBD1. The CDR3 is 14 residues long. Germline CDR1 and CDR2: ENHRY and SYGVKD. The V and J ends lost 6 bases and 6 bases, in that order; junction bases with no gene match: 9. This CDR3 is CAISPGTGYGEQYF. CDR3 bases read: TGTGCCATCAGCCCCGGGACAGGGTATGGCGAG.

Turning to this clone: The observed sequence ends 3 residues before the CDR3 terminus, with the missing tail filled in from the germline J gene. The rearrangement joins TRBV7-3 to TRBJ2-1; 7 nucleotides align to TRBD2. The ends lost 8 bases at V and 4 bases at J; junction bases unmatched: 11. The CDR3 has 15 residues. Germline V gene data show CDR1 as SGHTA and CDR2 as FQGTGA. The part of the CDR3 DNA that was read is TGTGCCAGCTCGAGTGGGGCGGGACTATACAATGAG. The encoded protein is CASSSGAGLYNE. The complete CDR3 reads CASSSGAGLYNEQFF.

To note about this clone: The junction departs from the called germline gene at one end, perhaps through a read error. At the DNA level, this CDR3 is encoded by other sequences in the same sample as well. The DNA read from the CDR3 is TGTGCTAGCAGCTCAACTAGCGGAACCTACGAG. Its protein is CASSSTSGTYE. The CDR3 reads in full as CASSSTSGTYEQYF. The V gene is TRBV7-9, the J gene TRBJ2-7; the match to TRBD2 covers 8 bases. The read is 3 residues too short to cover the CDR3 end, so that end is filled in from the germline J gene. The CDR3 totals 14 residues. Germline V gene data show CDR1 as SEHNR and CDR2 as FQNEAQ (reference sequence).

As for this clone: The read terminates 3 residues ahead of where the CDR3 ends, so the germline J gene completes it. The chain uses TRBV11-2 and TRBJ2-5; TRBD2 is a possible D gene (6 bases). Looked up from germline, CDR1 is SGHAT and CDR2 is FQNNGV. The CDR3 is 14 amino acids. V was trimmed by 0 bases and J by 5 bases, leaving 10 bases between them. The CDR3 spells CASSLEAGRETQYF. The CDR3 bases that were read are TGTGCCAGCAGCTTAGAAGCAGGGAGGGAGACC.

CDR3: CASSLRGQAGETQYF. The part of the CDR3 DNA that was read is TGTGCCAGCAGCTTAAGGGGACAGGCGGGGGAGACC. V and J are TRBV11-2 and TRBJ2-5; 8 bases match TRBD1. The sequenced fragment ends 3 residues before the CDR3 boundary, so the rest is inferred from the germline J gene. Per the germline V gene, CDR1 is SGHAT and CDR2 is FQNNGV. Trimming took 2 bases from V and 5 from J; bases not matched to a gene: 7. This CDR3 contains 15 residues.

Worth noting for this clone: The read falls 3 residues short of the CDR3 end, and the missing part is taken from the germline J gene. The chain carries TRBV23-1 and TRBJ1-5; 9 bases align to TRBD1. TRBV23-1 is given ORF status, its function remaining uncertain. There are 17 residues in the CDR3. The trim removed 0 bases at V and 4 bases at J, leaving 7 bases unmatched. The CDR3 sequence is CASSQSRGQGWNQPQHF. CDR3 bases read: TGCGCCAGCAGTCAATCGCGGGGACAGGGATGGAATCAGCCC.

Comments on this clone: Sequencing ends 3 residues short of the CDR3 end; the germline J gene provides the rest. The rearrangement uses TRBV5-1 and TRBJ2-1, with 9 bases identical to TRBD2. CDR1 is SGHRS, CDR2 YFSETQ, per germline. V was pared by 0 bases and J by 5 bases, with 12 bases of the junction left unmatched. The CDR3 has 18 residues. CDR3 DNA (partial): TGCGCCAGCAGCTTGGCACGCCCCATAGCGGGAGAGAACAATGAG. As protein: CASSLARPIAGENNE. The whole CDR3 reads CASSLARPIAGENNEQFF.

Of note for this clone: The read ends 3 residues early relative to the CDR3; the germline J gene fills the gap. The chain joins TRBV2 to TRBJ2-7, with TRBD2 matching over 8 bases. The germline V gene encodes CDR1 SNHLY and CDR2 FYNNEI. The CDR3 spans 15 residues. Trimming removed 3 bases from V and 0 bases from J; junction bases left unmatched: 4. The CDR3 bases that were read are TGTGCCAGCAGTGATGAGCGGGGGTCCTCCTACGAG. It is translated as CASSDERGSSYE. The CDR3 in full is CASSDERGSSYEQYF.

As concerns this clone: The read halts 3 residues ahead of the CDR3 end, with the missing end drawn from the germline J gene. The chain carries TRBV7-2 and TRBJ2-7, with 7 bases fitting TRBD1. The V and J ends lost 1 base and 3 bases, in that order; junction bases with no gene match: 6. The V gene's germline CDR1 is SGHTA and CDR2 FQGNSA. This CDR3 has 15 residues. Partial CDR3 DNA: TGTGCCAGCAGCTTAGTCGGGACAGAGGACTACGAG. It translates to CASSLVGTEDYE. The entire CDR3 protein reads CASSLVGTEDYEQYF. The complete variable domain, with remaining parts taken from reference TRBV7-2 and TRBJ2-7, reads GAGVSQSPSNKVTEKGKDVELRCDPISGHTALYWYRQSLGQGLEFLIYFQGNSAPDKSGLPSDRFSAERTGGSVSTLTIQRTQQEDSAVYLCASSLVGTEDYEQYFGPGTRLTVT.

For this clone: The CDR3 end is not reached by the read, which stops 3 residues before it; the germline J gene fills it in. The rearrangement joins TRBV7-3 to TRBJ2-3; no clear D gene. Trimming removed 5 bases at V and 1 base at J, with 7 bases between. The CDR3 extends over 13 amino acids. Germline CDR1 reads SGHTA; CDR2 reads FQGTGA. The CDR3 spells CASSPPGTDTQYF. CDR3 bases read: TGTGCCAGCAGCCCGCCGGGCACAGATACG.

Note on this clone: The CDR3 goes on 3 residues after the read ends, and that part is filled in from the germline J gene. V is TRBV5-1 and J is TRBJ2-3; 10 bases map to TRBD2. Germline V CDR1 and CDR2: SGHRS, YFSETQ. V shed 7 bases and J 1 base; nucleotides not matched to a gene: 3. The CDR3 is made up of 14 amino acids. The covered CDR3 bases are TGCGCCAGCGCCACTAGCGGGGGCACAGATACG. Protein sequence: CASATSGGTDT. The entire CDR3 is CASATSGGTDTQYF.

The CDR3 loop reads CASSWGQKGRYEQYF. CDR3 DNA, as far as it was read: TGTGCCAGCAGTTGGGGACAGAAGGGAAGGTACGAG. The rearrangement uses TRBV6-2 or TRBV6-3 and TRBJ2-7; the match to TRBD1 covers 7 bases. The read stops 3 residues short of the end of the CDR3; the missing end is completed from the germline J gene. Per the germline V gene, CDR1 is MNHEY and CDR2 is SVGEGT. This CDR3 comprises 15 residues. V lost 4 bases to trimming and J lost 4 bases; unmatched junction nucleotides: 10.